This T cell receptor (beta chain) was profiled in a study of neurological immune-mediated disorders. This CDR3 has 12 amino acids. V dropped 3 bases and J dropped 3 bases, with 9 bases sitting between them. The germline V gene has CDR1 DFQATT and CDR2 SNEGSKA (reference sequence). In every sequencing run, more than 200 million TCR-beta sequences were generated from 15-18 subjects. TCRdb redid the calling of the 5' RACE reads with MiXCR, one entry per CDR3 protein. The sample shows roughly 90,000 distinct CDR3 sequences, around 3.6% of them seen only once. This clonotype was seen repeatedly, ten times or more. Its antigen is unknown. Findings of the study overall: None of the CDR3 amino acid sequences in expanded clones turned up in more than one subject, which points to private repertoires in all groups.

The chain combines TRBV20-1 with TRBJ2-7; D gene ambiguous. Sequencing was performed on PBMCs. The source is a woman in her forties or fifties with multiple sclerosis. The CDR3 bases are TGCAGTGCTAGTCGTTCGGGCTACGAGCAGTACTTC. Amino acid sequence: CSASRSGYEQYF.